What follows describes a single TCR beta chain. No antigen is known for it. Assay: immunoSEQ multiplex PCR; the TCRdb copy retains only in-frame clones and omits some. This sample has tens of thousands of clones; about 89% occur once, and the top ten carry 1.5% to 2%. This sample is drawn from a study of OX40 agonist ivuxolimab in advanced cancers. Points from the study as a whole: Some nonresponders additionally presented with little normalized T-cell clonal expansion.

Source: CD4+ or CD8+ T cells sorted from blood, taken in a trial of the OX40 agonist ivuxolimab. The receptor's source is an adult with an advanced solid tumor such as melanoma, head and neck, liver or kidney cancer.

CDR3 sequence: CASSLPPTDYEQYF. DNA for the CDR3: TGTGCCAGCAGTTTACCCCCGACAGACTACGAGCAGTACTTC. The rearrangement links TRBV28 to TRBJ2-7; TRBD1 might be the D (5 bases). The CDR3 has 14 residues. Deletions cut 2 bases from V and 3 bases from J, with 11 bases between. CDR1 is MDHEN and CDR2 is SYDVKM in the germline V gene. The whole variable domain, filled in from reference TRBV28 and TRBJ2-7, reads DVKVTQSSRYLVKRTGEKVFLECVQDMDHENMFWYRQDPGLGLRLIYFSYDVKMKEKGDIPEGYSVSREKKERFSLILESASTNQTSMYLCASSLPPTDYEQYFGPGTRLTVT.